The rows below give T cell receptor beta chains drawn from one sample of a study of T cell responses to AZD1222 COVID-19 vaccine. TCRdb keeps only in-frame clones here, not all; method: immunoSEQ multiplex PCR. This sample has fewer than 150,000 clones; more than 75% occur once, and the top ten carry approximately 2.8%. The sequences come from peripheral blood, collected 28 days after the second AZD1222 dose. Receptors were obtained from an adult who received the AZD1222 COVID-19 vaccine. The CDR3 runs from the conserved cysteine through the conserved F or W. D genes are given only for firm matches. A clone size is listed for some rows: how often the clone was seen (once, few, many), or a class if it is expanded.

J,size,D,V,CDR3,DNA
TRBJ2-6,.,.,TRBV28,CASRQTPQAGANVLTF,TGTGCCAGCAGACAGACACCCCAGGCTGGGGCCAACGTCCTGACTTTC
TRBJ2-3,.,TRBD1,TRBV5-1,CASSPRGQSTDTQYF,TGCGCCAGCAGCCCCCGGGGACAGAGCACAGATACGCAGTATTTT
TRBJ1-1,.,TRBD1,TRBV29-1,CSVDRTNTEAFF,TGCAGCGTGGACAGGACCAACACTGAAGCTTTCTTT
TRBJ1-3,once,.,TRBV7-9,CASSWYSSGNTIYF,TGTGCCAGCAGCTGGTACAGCTCTGGAAACACCATATATTTT
TRBJ2-3,.,TRBD2,TRBV4-1,CASSQVPSGIGDTQYF,TGCGCCAGCAGCCAAGTCCCTAGCGGGATAGGAGATACGCAGTATTTT
TRBJ2-5,few,.,TRBV5-4,CASSAGRIEETQYF,TGTGCCAGCAGCGCGGGGAGGATAGAAGAGACCCAGTACTTC
TRBJ1-2,.,TRBD1,TRBV29-1,CSGGGADYGYTF,TGCAGCGGAGGGGGCGCTGACTATGGCTACACCTTC
TRBJ2-1,.,TRBD1,TRBV5-1,CASSLGTGAGGEQFF,TGCGCCAGCAGCTTGGGGACAGGGGCCGGCGGTGAGCAGTTCTTC
TRBJ2-6,.,.,TRBV27,CASSLSGANVLTF,TGTGCCAGCAGTTTATCTGGGGCCAACGTCCTGACTTTC
TRBJ2-7,.,TRBD1,TRBV5-1,CASSPYGTGDSYEQYF,TGCGCCAGCAGCCCGTACGGGACAGGGGACTCCTACGAGCAGTACTTC
TRBJ1-3,.,.,TRBV30,CAWSGQGNTIYF,TGTGCCTGGAGTGGCCAGGGAAACACCATATATTTT
TRBJ2-1,.,.,TRBV23-1,CASQGISYNEQFF,TGCGCCAGCCAGGGGATCTCCTACAATGAGCAGTTCTTC
TRBJ2-7,.,.,TRBV3-1/TRBV3-2,CASSQARDTYEQYF,TGTGCCAGCAGCCAAGCCAGGGACACCTACGAGCAGTACTTC
TRBJ2-1,.,TRBD2,TRBV13,CASSRYMLTLADSEQFF,TGTGCCAGCAGCCGATATATGCTCACACTAGCGGACTCTGAGCAGTTCTTC
TRBJ2-7,.,.,TRBV7-3,CASSSSTHAEQYF,TGTGCCAGCAGCTCCTCAACGCACGCCGAGCAGTACTTC
TRBJ2-5,.,.,TRBV6-5,CASSYNEGETQYF,TGTGCCAGCAGTTACAATGAGGGAGAGACCCAGTACTTC
TRBJ2-7,.,TRBD1,TRBV23-1,CAPESRGRSAYEQYF,TGCGCCCCCGAGTCTAGGGGGCGTTCGGCCTACGAGCAGTACTTC
TRBJ1-3,.,.,TRBV5-6,CASSLGRGGNTIYF,TGTGCCAGCAGCTTGGGACGCGGGGGAAACACCATATATTTT
TRBJ2-7,.,TRBD2,TRBV30,CAWKKLRGAYEQYF,TGTGCCTGGAAAAAGTTGCGGGGGGCCTACGAGCAGTACTTC
TRBJ1-4,.,TRBD1,TRBV5-1,CASFGQVPLTSNEKLFF,TGCGCCAGCTTCGGACAGGTCCCCTTAACTTCTAATGAAAAACTGTTTTTT
TRBJ2-7,.,.,TRBV28,CASSSDRRYEQYF,TGTGCCAGCAGCAGTGACAGGCGGTACGAGCAGTACTTC
TRBJ1-5,.,TRBD1,TRBV2,CASSGQGAQPQHF,TGTGCCAGCAGCGGACAGGGGGCTCAGCCCCAGCATTTT
TRBJ1-3,.,.,TRBV28,CASRGAGNTIYF,TGTGCCAGCAGGGGGGCTGGAAACACCATATATTTT
TRBJ2-7,.,.,TRBV7-2,CASSLAGFYEQYF,TGTGCCAGCAGCTTAGCGGGCTTCTACGAGCAGTACTTC
TRBJ2-3,once,.,TRBV19,CASSTQRGDTQYF,TGTGCCAGTAGTACCCAAAGGGGGGATACGCAGTATTTT
TRBJ1-2,.,.,TRBV6-2/TRBV6-3,CASSYDSGNYGYTF,TGTGCCAGCAGTTACGACAGCGGGAACTATGGCTACACCTTC
TRBJ2-3,.,.,TRBV6-5,CASGGRSDTQYF,TGTGCCAGCGGGGGAAGGTCAGATACGCAGTATTTT
TRBJ1-2,.,.,TRBV28,CASSLRTSSYGYTF,TGTGCCAGCAGTTTAAGGACGTCTAGCTATGGCTACACCTTC
TRBJ1-5,.,TRBD1,TRBV19,CASSIKTGLDGNQPQHF,TGTGCCAGTAGTATAAAGACAGGGCTGGATGGCAATCAGCCCCAGCATTTT
TRBJ2-2,.,.,TRBV3-1/TRBV3-2,CASSPGNTGELFF,TGTGCCAGCAGCCCGGGGAACACCGGGGAGCTGTTTTTT
TRBJ2-3,few,TRBD1,TRBV18,CASSPRTGSDTQYF,TGTGCCAGCTCACCACGGACAGGGTCAGATACGCAGTATTTT
TRBJ2-7,.,.,TRBV27,CASSLSGPPVRFISEYF,TGTGCCAGCAGTTTATCGGGGCCGCCGGTGAGGTTTATATCGGAGTACTTC
TRBJ1-1,.,.,TRBV6-5,CASSYPGDRNTEAFF,TGTGCCAGCAGTTACCCGGGAGACAGAAACACTGAAGCTTTCTTT
TRBJ1-4,.,TRBD1,TRBV28,CASSTGGIATNEKLFF,TGTGCCAGCAGTACAGGGGGAATTGCAACTAATGAAAAACTGTTTTTT
TRBJ2-5,.,.,TRBV6-1,CASSEQESTQYF,TGTGCCAGCAGTGAGCAGGAATCGACCCAGTACTTC
TRBJ1-5,.,.,TRBV28,CASSLKDSYVFSNQPQHF,TGTGCCAGCAGTTTAAAGGACAGTTATGTTTTTAGCAATCAGCCCCAGCATTTT
TRBJ2-4,.,.,TRBV28,CASSQSDSQSKNIQYF,TGTGCCAGCAGTCAATCGGACAGTCAGTCCAAAAACATTCAGTACTTC
TRBJ2-1,.,TRBD1,TRBV6-5,CASSYGQGVYEQFF,TGTGCCAGCAGTTACGGTCAGGGGGTCTATGAGCAGTTCTTC
TRBJ1-5,.,.,TRBV6-5,CASSYSYGDPNSPQHF,TGTGCCAGCAGTTACTCCTACGGGGATCCAAACTCCCCCCAGCATTTT
TRBJ2-6,.,.,TRBV5-1,CASSLMGPISGANVLTF,TGCGCCAGCAGCTTGATGGGACCGATCTCTGGGGCCAACGTCCTGACTTTC
TRBJ2-3,.,TRBD2,TRBV2,CASNPFSGTNPDTQYF,TGTGCCAGCAACCCCTTTTCCGGGACTAACCCAGATACGCAGTATTTT
TRBJ2-1,.,TRBD2,TRBV9,CASSVLAGVDNEQFF,TGTGCCAGCAGCGTACTAGCGGGGGTTGACAATGAGCAGTTCTTC
TRBJ2-1,few,.,TRBV29-1,CSVDRGNFQAQFF,TGCAGCGTTGACCGGGGGAATTTTCAAGCGCAGTTCTTC
TRBJ2-5,.,TRBD2,TRBV28,CASSLPAGGMETQYF,TGTGCCAGCAGTTTACCAGCGGGAGGGATGGAGACCCAGTACTTC
TRBJ2-7,.,.,TRBV3-1/TRBV3-2,CASSQNRQPYEQYF,TGTGCCAGCAGCCAAAACCGACAGCCCTACGAGCAGTACTTC
TRBJ1-1,.,TRBD1,TRBV19,CASSPNRGGTEAFF,TGTGCCAGTAGTCCTAACAGGGGAGGCACTGAAGCTTTCTTT
TRBJ2-5,.,.,TRBV2,CASSRKTQYF,TGTGCCAGCAGTCGGAAGACCCAGTACTTC
TRBJ1-1,once,TRBD1,TRBV19,CASSKGDRNTEAFF,TGTGCCAGTAGCAAAGGGGACAGGAACACTGAAGCTTTCTTT
TRBJ2-1,.,.,TRBV18,CASSPTTYNEQFF,TGTGCCAGCTCACCAACTACTTACAATGAGCAGTTCTTC
TRBJ1-3,.,.,TRBV6-5,CASSTGTGNTIYF,TGTGCCAGCAGCACAGGGACTGGAAACACCATATATTTT
TRBJ2-7,.,TRBD1,TRBV15,CAISDRVNYEQYF,TGTGCCATCTCGGACAGGGTTAACTACGAGCAGTACTTC
TRBJ1-1,.,.,TRBV18,CASSPKEGVEAFF,TGTGCCAGCTCACCAAAAGAGGGGGTTGAAGCTTTCTTT
TRBJ1-2,.,TRBD1,TRBV5-1,CASSLGGQAYGYTF,TGCGCCAGCAGCTTGGGAGGACAGGCCTATGGCTACACCTTC